This T cell receptor (beta chain) was identified during a study of shared clonotypes between healthy human individuals (dated by TCRdb to the early 2020s). With regard to the full study: The cohort comprised a couple of women and a few men aged 18 to 49 years. Blood TCR repertoires of 5 or 6 healthy adults were deeply sequenced to estimate repertoire size and the extent of clonotype sharing between individuals. For each donor, three plates each were used for CD4 naive and CD4 memory, two plates were used for CD8 naive, and one plate was used for CD8 memory. To increase sequencing depth and limit assay-specific biases, different laboratories used diverse techniques to prepare libraries and sequence TCR repertoires. Per donor, leukapheresis produced somewhere between about 0.94 and 8.9 billion PBMCs.

Broad study findings and their caveats: Because the study included a small number of donors, the genetic and exposure-history diversity represented was limited. Estimated clonotype richness was generally larger for naive than for memory subsets. Compared with non-shared clonotypes, the clonotypes found in all four sorted-subset donors had higher generation probabilities. Only blood was sampled, and tissue TCR repertoires likely differ from those in blood. Pairwise subsampling led to the expectation that sequencing depth would affect the degree of clonotype sharing among donors. About 5% of naive CD4, roughly 3.5% of naive CD8, roughly 2.5% of memory CD4, and approximately 0.39% of memory CD8 clonotypes were shared across four donors. Even with the large sequencing depth, rarefaction of the sorted-subset datasets indicated that sequencing was incomplete.

The donors were healthy, HIV-negative adults who had no recently reported acute infections or vaccinations. Every donor was a Caucasian adult living in Nashville, Tennessee, USA. CD8 memory samples combined magnetically selected CD45RO+ cells with CCR7-negative CD45RA+ effector memory (TemRA) cells. After blood collection by leukapheresis, PBMCs were isolated using Ficoll-Histopaque density gradient centrifugation and then cryopreserved in the vapor phase of liquid nitrogen. Analytical flow cytometry was used to check the purity and quantity of each magnetically sorted T cell population. Each sorted fraction had its genomic DNA isolated and then quantified by UV absorbance on a Nanodrop 2000c. Using the deep immunoSEQ assay, TCR CDR3 regions were amplified from genomic DNA by multiplex PCR. Extracted genomic DNA from each cell subset was distributed evenly across all wells of several immunoSEQ 96-well plates, and each plate was treated as a replicate. For sorted subsets, about 220 ng of genomic DNA, equivalent to 25,000 to 35,000 T cell genomes, went into each replicate PCR. Purified libraries were quantified with a Qubit 3.0 fluorometer, sized on a Bioanalyzer 2100, and re-quantified with the KAPA Library Quantification kit. Every immunoSEQ 96-well plate was sequenced on a separate single-read 150-cycle Illumina NextSeq 550 flow cell. As for the original processing: Because the immunoSEQ output held only junctional sequences and lacked quality scores, the filtering could not match the filtering applied to full-length reads. Sequences were annotated with PyIR, a Python wrapper for IgBLAST v1.9, using IMGT germline references to assign V/J genes and CDR3. Reads were filtered out if the reads had weak V/J assignments (E-value above 1e-6), no CDR3, stop codons, out-of-frame junctions, or ambiguous translated residues. V3J clonotypes were defined by identical inferred V gene, J gene, and CDR3 amino acid sequence. The percentage overlap between two repertoires was calculated by dividing the number of shared unique clonotypes by the size of the smaller repertoire. Repertoire richness was assessed with RTK rarefaction, the Chao1 estimator, and Recon v2.1 estimates of unobserved clonotypes. For all TCRbeta clonotypes obtained by the gDNA method from several donors, generation probabilities were computed with OLGA. TCRdb limited this immuneACCESS table to in-frame rearrangements with V and J called. A share of clones is missing; checked studies link under half to unresolved V genes, and the rest is unexplained. V and J calls and clone size are copied from that table; D and trimming were computed from the DNA. This sample holds about 110,000 clones; about 72% were observed only once. Together, the top ten hold approximately 24% of the sample.

Of note for this clone: What this receptor recognizes is not known. No base quality information exists; no much larger clone differs at one position.

The sequencing input was memory CD8+ T cells sorted from blood. The cell subset or site label for this specimen denotes: CD45RO+ cells pooled with CCR7-negative TemRA cells. This receptor was identified in a woman in her twenties or thirties in good health.

The DNA reads as follows: TGTGCCAGCAGCTTAAGTGGCCCGGAGACCGGGGAGCTGTTTTTT. Translated, this is CASSLSGPETGELFF. The chain was built from TRBV7-8 and TRBJ2-2; the D gene cannot be named for sure. The CDR3 sequence holds 15 residues, the cysteine and phenylalanine included. This entry keeps only the CDR3 DNA: 45 bases, framed from base 1. V is reduced by 2 bases and J by 5 bases, leaving a spacing of 12 bases between them. In the germline V gene, CDR1 corresponds to SGHVS and CDR2 to FQNEAQ.